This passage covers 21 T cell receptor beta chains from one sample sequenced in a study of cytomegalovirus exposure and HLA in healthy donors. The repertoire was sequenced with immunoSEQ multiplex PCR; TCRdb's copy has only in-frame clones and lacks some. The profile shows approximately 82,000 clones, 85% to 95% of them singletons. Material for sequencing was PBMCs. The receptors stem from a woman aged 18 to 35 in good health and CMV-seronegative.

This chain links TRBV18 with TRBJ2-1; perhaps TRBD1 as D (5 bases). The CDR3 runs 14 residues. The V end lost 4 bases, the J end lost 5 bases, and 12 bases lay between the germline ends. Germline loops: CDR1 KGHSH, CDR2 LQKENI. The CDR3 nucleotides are TGTGCCAGCTCACACTCCGACAGCAACAATGAGCAGTTCTTC. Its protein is CASSHSDSNNEQFF.

The CDR3 spells CASSLVQTITDTQYF. CDR3 sequence (DNA): TGTGCCAGCAGCTTAGTCCAGACTATCACAGATACGCAGTATTTT. The V and J genes are TRBV7-9 and TRBJ2-3; TRBD2 is a possible D gene (5 bases). With 1 base removed from V and 2 bases from J, the gap between germline ends came to 10 bases. CDR1 is SEHNR, CDR2 FQNEAQ, per germline (reference sequence). CDR3 length: 15 residues.

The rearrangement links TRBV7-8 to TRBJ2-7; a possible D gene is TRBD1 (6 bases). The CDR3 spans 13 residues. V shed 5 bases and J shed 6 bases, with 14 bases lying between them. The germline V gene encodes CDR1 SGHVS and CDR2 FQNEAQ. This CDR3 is CASSRQQGAEQYF. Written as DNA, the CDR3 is TGTGCCAGCAGCCGGCAACAGGGTGCCGAGCAGTACTTC.

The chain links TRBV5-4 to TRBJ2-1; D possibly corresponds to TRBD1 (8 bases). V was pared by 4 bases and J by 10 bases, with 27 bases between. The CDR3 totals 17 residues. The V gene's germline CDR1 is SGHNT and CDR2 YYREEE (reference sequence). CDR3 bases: TGTGCCAGCAGCGAGGGGGGGGCCAGGGGGCTCACAAGGGAGCAGTTCTTC. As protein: CASSEGGARGLTREQFF.

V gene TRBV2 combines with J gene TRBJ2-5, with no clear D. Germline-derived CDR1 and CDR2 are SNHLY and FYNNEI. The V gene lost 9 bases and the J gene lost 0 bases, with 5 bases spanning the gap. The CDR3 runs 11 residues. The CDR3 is CASSYQETQYF. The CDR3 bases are TGTGCCAGTTCGTACCAAGAGACCCAGTACTTC. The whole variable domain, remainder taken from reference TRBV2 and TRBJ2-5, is EPEVTQTPSHQVTQMGQEVILRCVPISNHLYFYWYRQILGQKVEFLVSFYNNEISEKSEIFDDQFSVERPDGSNFTLKIRSTKLEDSAMYFCASSYQETQYFGPGTRLLVL.

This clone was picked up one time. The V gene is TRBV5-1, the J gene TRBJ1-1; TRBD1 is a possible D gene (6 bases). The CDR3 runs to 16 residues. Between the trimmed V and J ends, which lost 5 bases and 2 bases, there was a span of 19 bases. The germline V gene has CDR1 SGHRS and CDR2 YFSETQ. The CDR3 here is CASSSYEGTRNTEAFF. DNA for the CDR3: TGCGCCAGCAGTTCATATGAGGGGACAAGAAACACTGAAGCTTTCTTT.

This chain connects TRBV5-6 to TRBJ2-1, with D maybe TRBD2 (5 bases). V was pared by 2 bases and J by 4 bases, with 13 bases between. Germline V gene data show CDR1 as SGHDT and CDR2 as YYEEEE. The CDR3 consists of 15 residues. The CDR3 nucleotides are TGTGCCAGCAGCTTAGACTGGGGAGAGTACAATGAGCAGTTCTTC. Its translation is CASSLDWGEYNEQFF.

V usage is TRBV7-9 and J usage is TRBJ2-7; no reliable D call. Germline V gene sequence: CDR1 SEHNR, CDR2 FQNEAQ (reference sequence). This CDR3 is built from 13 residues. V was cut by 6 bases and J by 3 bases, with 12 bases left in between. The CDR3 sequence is CASRLGFGYEQYF. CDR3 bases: TGTGCCAGCAGACTGGGCTTTGGCTACGAGCAGTACTTC.

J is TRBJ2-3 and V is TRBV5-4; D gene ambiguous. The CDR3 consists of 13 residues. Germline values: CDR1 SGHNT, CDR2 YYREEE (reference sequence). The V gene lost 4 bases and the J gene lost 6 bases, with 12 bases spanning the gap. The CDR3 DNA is TGTGCCAGCAGCACTCGGGTCACCGATACGCAGTATTTT. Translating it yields CASSTRVTDTQYF.

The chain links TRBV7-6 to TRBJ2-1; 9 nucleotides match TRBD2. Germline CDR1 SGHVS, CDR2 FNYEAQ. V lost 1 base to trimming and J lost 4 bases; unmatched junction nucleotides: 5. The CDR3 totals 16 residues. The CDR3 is CASSLESSGEYNEQFF. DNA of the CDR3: TGTGCCAGCAGCTTAGAGTCTAGCGGGGAGTACAATGAGCAGTTCTTC. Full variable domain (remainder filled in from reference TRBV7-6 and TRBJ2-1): GAGVSQSPRYKVTKRGQDVALRCDPISGHVSLYWYRQALGQGPEFLTYFNYEAQQDKSGLPNDRFSAERPEGSISTLTIQRTEQRDSAMYRCASSLESSGEYNEQFFGPGTRLTVL.

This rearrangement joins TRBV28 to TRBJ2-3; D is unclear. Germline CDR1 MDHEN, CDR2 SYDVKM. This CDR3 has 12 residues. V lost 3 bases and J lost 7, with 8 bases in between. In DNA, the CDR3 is TGTGCCAGCAGTTTGCCAGGATATACGCAGTATTTT. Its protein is CASSLPGYTQYF.

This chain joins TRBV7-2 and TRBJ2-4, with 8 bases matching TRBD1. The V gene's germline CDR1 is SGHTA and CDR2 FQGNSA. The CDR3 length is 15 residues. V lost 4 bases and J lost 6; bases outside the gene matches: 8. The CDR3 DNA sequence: TGTGCCAGCAGCTCGGGACAGGCTACCTTAAACATTCAGTACTTC. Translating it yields CASSSGQATLNIQYF.

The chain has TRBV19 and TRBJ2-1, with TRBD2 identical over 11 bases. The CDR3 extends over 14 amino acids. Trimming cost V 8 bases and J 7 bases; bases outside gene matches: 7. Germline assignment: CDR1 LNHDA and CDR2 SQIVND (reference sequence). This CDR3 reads CASLAGGPSNEQFF. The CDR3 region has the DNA TGTGCCAGTTTAGCGGGAGGGCCGTCGAATGAGCAGTTCTTC.

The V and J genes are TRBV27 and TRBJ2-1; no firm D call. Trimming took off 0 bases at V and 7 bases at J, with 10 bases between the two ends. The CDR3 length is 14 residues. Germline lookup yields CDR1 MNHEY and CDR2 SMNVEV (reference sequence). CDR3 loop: CASSLSPRWNEQFF. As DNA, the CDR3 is TGTGCCAGCAGTTTATCGCCTAGATGGAATGAGCAGTTCTTC.

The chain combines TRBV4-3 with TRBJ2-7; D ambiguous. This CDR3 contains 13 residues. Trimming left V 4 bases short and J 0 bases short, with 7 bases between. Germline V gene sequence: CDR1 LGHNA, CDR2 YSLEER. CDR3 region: CASSPGLSYEQYF. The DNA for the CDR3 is TGCGCCAGCAGCCCGGGTCTCTCCTACGAGCAGTACTTC.

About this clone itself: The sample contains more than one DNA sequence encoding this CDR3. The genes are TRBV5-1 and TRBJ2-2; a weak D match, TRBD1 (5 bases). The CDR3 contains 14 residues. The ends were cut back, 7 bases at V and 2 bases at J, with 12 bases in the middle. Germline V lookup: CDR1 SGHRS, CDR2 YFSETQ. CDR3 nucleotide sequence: TGCGCCAGCCAAGGGCAGGGTAACACCGGGGAGCTGTTTTTT. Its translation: CASQGQGNTGELFF.

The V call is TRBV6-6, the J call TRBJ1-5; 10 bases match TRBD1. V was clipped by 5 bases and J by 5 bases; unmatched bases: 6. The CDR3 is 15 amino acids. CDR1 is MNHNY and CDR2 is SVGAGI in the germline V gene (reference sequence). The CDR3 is CASSLDRGHDQPQHF. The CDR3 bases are TGTGCCAGCAGTCTCGACAGGGGGCACGATCAGCCCCAGCATTTT.

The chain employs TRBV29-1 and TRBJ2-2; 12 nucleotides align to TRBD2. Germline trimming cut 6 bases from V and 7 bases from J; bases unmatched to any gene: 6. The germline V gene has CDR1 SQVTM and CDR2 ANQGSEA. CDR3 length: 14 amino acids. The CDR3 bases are TGCAGCGTCCTAGCGGGGGGGCGTGGCGGGGAGCTGTTTTTT. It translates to CSVLAGGRGGELFF.

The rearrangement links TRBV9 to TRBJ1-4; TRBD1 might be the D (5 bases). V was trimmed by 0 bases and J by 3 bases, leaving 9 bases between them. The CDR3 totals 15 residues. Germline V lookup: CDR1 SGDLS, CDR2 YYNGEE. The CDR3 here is CASSVGAGPNEKLFF. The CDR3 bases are TGTGCCAGCAGCGTAGGGGCGGGGCCTAATGAAAAACTGTTTTTT.

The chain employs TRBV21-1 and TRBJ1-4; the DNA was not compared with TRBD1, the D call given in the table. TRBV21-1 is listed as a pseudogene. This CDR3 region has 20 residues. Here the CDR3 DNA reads TGTGCCAGCACCCCTAAATATGACAGGGTCCTCGGTGCAACTAATGAAAAACTGTTTTTT. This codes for CASTPKYDRVLGATNEKLFF.

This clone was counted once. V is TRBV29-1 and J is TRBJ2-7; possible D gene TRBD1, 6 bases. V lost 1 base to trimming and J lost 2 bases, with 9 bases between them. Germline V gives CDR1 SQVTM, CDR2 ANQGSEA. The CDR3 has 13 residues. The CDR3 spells CSVEGDIAYEQYF. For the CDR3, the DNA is TGCAGCGTTGAAGGGGACATCGCCTACGAGCAGTACTTC.